The 21 T cell receptor beta chains in this list originate from one sample, sequenced in a study of T-cell memory formation after mild COVID-19. TCRdb re-derived calls from the 5' RACE reads in MiXCR, one entry per CDR3 protein. The sample lists a few hundred thousand distinct CDR3 sequences; 8.5% to 9.5% were seen once. Sequencing was carried out using PBMCs or a T cell subset sorted from them (not recorded which). These receptor sequences come from a man between 18 and 29 years old who had mild COVID-19 (a few samples of this study predate the infection). Cell type and time point are not known.

This clonotype has a count of ten or more. V is TRBV12-3 or TRBV12-4 and J is TRBJ2-7, with D perhaps given as TRBD1 or TRBD2 (5 bases each). The CDR3 is made up of 15 amino acids. Trimming left V 1 base short and J 3 bases short, with 13 bases between. CDR3 loop: CASSLEVGGVYEQYF. CDR3 bases: TGTGCCAGCAGTTTAGAAGTTGGGGGAGTCTACGAGCAGTACTTC.

This clonotype was counted a few times. CDR3 in amino acids: CASSSRDRQETQYF. DNA of the CDR3: TGTGCCAGCAGCAGTCGGGACAGGCAAGAGACCCAGTACTTC. The rearrangement uses TRBV7-9 and TRBJ2-5; 8 positions match TRBD1. Germline loops: CDR1 SEHNR, CDR2 FQNEAQ (reference sequence). This CDR3 has 14 amino acids. With V trimmed by 5 bases and J by 2 bases, 4 bases remained unmatched.

The genes are TRBV4-3 and TRBJ2-5; TRBD2 matches 10 bases. From germline, CDR1 is LGHNA and CDR2 YSLEER. Trimming at V came to 0 bases and at J to 5 bases, leaving 18 bases not matched to a gene. The CDR3 has 20 residues. DNA for the CDR3: TGCGCCAGCAGCCAAGATCGTGGGTTAGGACTAGCGGATACCTGGGAGACCCAGTACTTC. As protein: CASSQDRGLGLADTWETQYF.

This clonotype was seen only a few times. CDR3 DNA sequence: TGTGCCAGCAGTTTAATGGAAGAGACCCAGTACTTC. The encoded protein is CASSLMEETQYF. This chain links TRBV12-3 or TRBV12-4 with TRBJ2-5; unclear D gene. This CDR3 has 12 amino acids. V was shortened by 2 bases and J by 3 bases, with 4 bases between the two germline ends.

The rearrangement links TRBV10-3 to TRBJ2-3; unclear D gene. CDR1 is ENHRY and CDR2 is SYGVKD in the germline V gene. This CDR3 is built from 11 residues. Trimming left V 6 bases short and J 3 bases short, with 4 bases between. The CDR3 sequence is CAIRRTDTQYF. CDR3 nucleotides: TGTGCCATCAGGCGTACAGATACGCAGTATTTT.

This clonotype was counted only a few times. The chain links TRBV7-2 to TRBJ1-6, with D tentatively TRBD1 (6 bases). The length of the CDR3 is 16 residues. Between the trimmed V and J ends, which lost 0 bases and 1 base, there was a span of 7 bases. CDR1 is SGHTA, CDR2 FQGNSA, per germline. The CDR3 region has the DNA TGTGCCAGCAGCTTAGCCGGGACATCCTATAATTCACCCCTCCACTTT. Its protein product is CASSLAGTSYNSPLHF.

This clonotype turned up a few times. The chain recombines TRBV7-6 with TRBJ1-1; 7 bases match TRBD1. The germline V gene encodes CDR1 SGHVS and CDR2 FNYEAQ. CDR3 size: 13 residues. V dropped 4 bases and J dropped 3; count of bases not matched to a gene: 2. The CDR3 is CASSWGQHTEAFF. As DNA, the CDR3 is TGTGCCAGCAGCTGGGGACAGCACACTGAAGCTTTCTTT. Using reference TRBV7-6 and TRBJ1-1 for the parts outside the CDR3, the full variable domain is GAGVSQSPRYKVTKRGQDVALRCDPISGHVSLYWYRQALGQGPEFLTYFNYEAQQDKSGLPNDRFSAERPEGSISTLTIQRTEQRDSAMYRCASSWGQHTEAFFGQGTRLTVV.

This clonotype was counted many times. CDR3 sequence: CASERSTNTGELFF. As DNA, the CDR3 is TGTGCCAGTGAGAGGTCCACGAACACCGGGGAGCTGTTTTTT. V gene TRBV12-3 or TRBV12-4 combines with J gene TRBJ2-2; D uncertain. The CDR3 runs 14 residues. With 9 bases removed from V and 0 bases from J, the gap between germline ends came to 11 bases.

The chain couples TRBV9 to TRBJ2-2, with a possible D match to TRBD1 (6 bases). The CDR3 sequence is 15 residues long. Per germline, CDR1 SGDLS and CDR2 YYNGEE. The ends were cut back, 4 bases at V and 5 bases at J, with 15 bases in the middle. CDR3 DNA: TGTGCCAGCAGCCCTTTCTCAGGGGAAACCGGGGAGCTGTTTTTT. Translated, it gives CASSPFSGETGELFF.

The rearrangement joins TRBV5-1 to TRBJ2-3, with TRBD1 matching 10 bases. Germline trimming cut 3 bases from V and 3 bases from J; bases unmatched to any gene: 4. This CDR3 has 15 residues. The germline V gene encodes CDR1 SGHRS and CDR2 YFSETQ. Here the CDR3 DNA reads TGCGCCAGCAGCTGGACAGGGGGGGAGACAGATACGCAGTATTTT. It is translated as CASSWTGGETDTQYF.

This clonotype was counted between two and nine times. This chain joins TRBV6-1 and TRBJ2-7; D call uncertain. CDR3 length: 14 amino acids. V gave up 6 bases and J gave up 0 bases, with 12 bases separating them. CDR1 is MNHNS, CDR2 SASEGT, per germline. CDR3 in amino acids: CASSPSVSSYEQYF. The CDR3 coding sequence is TGTGCCAGCAGCCCCAGTGTGAGCTCCTACGAGCAGTACTTC.

This clonotype has just a few counts. The chain links TRBV12-3 or TRBV12-4 to TRBJ1-5; no definite D call. This CDR3 has 15 amino acids. With 7 bases removed from V and 1 base from J, the gap between germline ends came to 14 bases. The CDR3 sequence: CASIESWGSNQPQHF. CDR3 nucleotide sequence: TGTGCCAGCATCGAAAGTTGGGGAAGCAATCAGCCCCAGCATTTT.

This clonotype was observed at least ten times. The rearrangement links TRBV11-2 to TRBJ1-2; D remains ambiguous. CDR1 SGHAT and CDR2 FQNNGV come from the germline V gene. The V gene lost 1 base and the J gene lost 6 bases, with 9 bases spanning the gap. This CDR3 spans 13 amino acids. CDR3 residues: CASSLGGSDGYTF. Here the CDR3 DNA reads TGTGCCAGCAGCTTAGGGGGTTCGGATGGCTACACCTTC.

The V gene is TRBV3-1, the J gene TRBJ1-6; D remains ambiguous. With 7 bases removed from V and 10 bases from J, the gap between germline ends came to 11 bases. The CDR3 spans 12 residues. Germline loops: CDR1 LGHDT, CDR2 YNNKEL (reference sequence). The CDR3 sequence is CASMSHGSPLHF. The CDR3 DNA follows: TGTGCCAGCATGTCCCACGGCTCACCCCTCCACTTT.

The chain joins TRBV7-2 to TRBJ2-5, with D possibly TRBD1 on 6 matching bases. The V end was cut by 3 bases, the J end by 4 bases, with 9 bases between. This CDR3 spans 13 amino acids. Per the germline V gene, CDR1 is SGHTA and CDR2 is FQGNSA. CDR3 region: CASSFVGAETQYF. CDR3 bases: TGTGCCAGCAGCTTCGTGGGGGCAGAGACCCAGTACTTC.

This clonotype was observed a handful of times. The chain has TRBV29-1 and TRBJ2-3, with D maybe TRBD2 (6 bases). The V end was cut by 5 bases, the J end by 2 bases, with 11 bases between. Germline V CDR1 and CDR2: SQVTM, ANQGSEA. The CDR3 extends over 13 amino acids. The CDR3 DNA reads TGCAGCGTTCGTGGCGGGGCCACAGATACGCAGTATTTT. This gives the protein CSVRGGATDTQYF.

The chain joins TRBV4-3 to TRBJ2-1; 10 positions match TRBD2. V was pared by 1 base and J by 0 bases, with 9 bases of the junction left unmatched. The CDR3 spans 19 residues. In germline, CDR1 is LGHNA, CDR2 YSLEER. This CDR3 reads CASSQALAGVTSSYNEQFF. CDR3 nucleotide sequence: TGCGCCAGCAGCCAAGCCCTAGCGGGGGTAACGAGCTCCTACAATGAGCAGTTCTTC.

This clonotype was counted many times. The chain links TRBV12-3 or TRBV12-4 to TRBJ2-5; D may be TRBD2 (6 bases). Trimming cost V 8 bases and J 4 bases, with 17 bases left between them. The CDR3 length is 14 residues. The CDR3 loop is CASSPGRGAETQYF. For the CDR3, the DNA is TGTGCCAGCTCTCCGGGGCGCGGGGCAGAGACCCAGTACTTC.

This clonotype was counted ten times or more. The gene calls are TRBV12-3 or TRBV12-4 and TRBJ2-1, with 12 bases identical to TRBD1. V lost 6 bases, J lost 5 bases, and 5 bases stayed unmatched. The CDR3 has 15 residues. The CDR3 DNA is TGTGCCAGCAGAACTGGGACAGGGGGCCACAATGAGCAGTTCTTC. It yields the protein CASRTGTGGHNEQFF.

This sequence joins TRBV7-6 and TRBJ2-2; D is perhaps TRBD1 (7 bases). The CDR3 has 16 residues. V lost 1 base to trimming and J lost 3 bases, with 12 bases between them. Germline CDR1 SGHVS, CDR2 FNYEAQ. The CDR3 reads CASSLVGGTDTGELFF. DNA for the CDR3: TGTGCCAGCAGCTTAGTAGGAGGGACAGACACCGGGGAGCTGTTTTTT.

This clonotype showed up many times. J is TRBJ2-3 and V is TRBV4-2; D gene uncertain. Trimming cost V 1 base and J 6 bases, with 14 bases left between them. This CDR3 has 15 amino acids. Germline values: CDR1 LGHNA, CDR2 YNFKEQ. This CDR3 reads CASSQVTEKRDTQYF. CDR3 nucleotide sequence: TGTGCCAGCAGCCAAGTGACTGAAAAGAGGGATACGCAGTATTTT.